One T cell receptor beta chain is described in this entry. Its antigen is currently unknown. Generated by immunoSEQ multiplex PCR, the TCRdb table keeps only in-frame clones and is missing some. Of 130,000 to 150,000 clones listed, less than 95% are singletons. The V and J ends lost 0 bases and 14 bases respectively, with 10 bases between them. The length of the CDR3 is 12 residues. The germline V gene encodes CDR1 SGHAT and CDR2 FQNNGV. The source of the sample is a study of cytotoxic CD8 clonotypes in ibrutinib-treated CLL. Study overall: Median treatment time before response sampling was 12 months, range 6 to 36. Study-level points and caveats: Clonality, elevated at ibrutinib response, dropped back toward baseline at progression.

This chain joins TRBV11-2 and TRBJ1-4, with D maybe TRBD1 (5 bases). Sequencing was performed on PBMCs, taken after 12 months of ibrutinib treatment. The receptor's source is a human donor with chronic lymphocytic leukemia. CDR3 bases: TGTGCCAGCAGCTTAGATAGGACAACCCTGTTTTTT. It specifies CASSLDRTTLFF. Based on the CDR3 plus reference TRBV11-2 and TRBJ1-4, the full variable domain is EAGVAQSPRYKIIEKRQSVAFWCNPISGHATLYWYQQILGQGPKLLIQFQNNGVVDDSQLPKDRFSAERLKGVDSTLKIQPAKLEDSAVYLCASSLDRTTLFFGSGTQLSVL.